These 5 T cell receptor beta chains originate from one sample sequenced in a study of blood T cell repertoires in COVID-19. Measured with immunoSEQ multiplex PCR; TCRdb has only the in-frame clones, and not every one. The sample holds fewer than 250,000 clones, about 91% seen once. Sequenced material: peripheral blood. Receptors were obtained from a man aged 25-40 years with acute or convalescent COVID-19.

This rearrangement joins TRBV28 to TRBJ1-1; 8 nucleotides match TRBD1. The V gene end was trimmed by 7 bases and the J gene end by 0 bases; junction bases not matched to a gene: 7. The CDR3 spans 15 residues. Looked up from germline, CDR1 is MDHEN and CDR2 is SYDVKM. DNA of the CDR3: TGTGCCAGCACTCGGGGGGACAGGATGAACACTGAAGCTTTCTTT. Translating gives CASTRGDRMNTEAFF.

This sequence joins TRBV3-1 (or the pseudogene TRBV3-2) and TRBJ1-5; perhaps TRBD1 as D (6 bases). CDR3 length: 15 residues. V lost 2 bases and J 6 bases, leaving 14 bases between the germline ends. CDR1 and CDR2 from the germline V gene are LGHDT and YNNKEL (reference sequence). CDR3 amino acids: CASSQQGWIGQPQHF. The CDR3 DNA reads as TGTGCCAGCAGCCAACAGGGGTGGATTGGTCAGCCCCAGCATTTT.

The chain combines TRBV24-1 with TRBJ2-5; no firm D call. Trimming took 0 bases from V and 3 from J, leaving 10 bases between them. Germline CDR1 is KGHDR and CDR2 is SFDVKD. This CDR3 contains 15 residues. The CDR3 here is CATSDLGLGEETQYF. The CDR3 DNA is TGTGCCACCAGTGATTTGGGTCTAGGAGAAGAGACCCAGTACTTC.

The chain employs TRBV6-6 and TRBJ2-7; D not certain. The V gene's germline CDR1 is MNHNY and CDR2 SVGAGI (reference sequence). Trimming removed 2 bases at V and 3 bases at J, with 14 bases between. The CDR3 is 15 amino acids. The CDR3 coding sequence is TGTGCCAGCAGTTACCCGAGCCTCGGTCTCTACGAGCAGTACTTC. It codes for CASSYPSLGLYEQYF.

This clone was seen more than once but under ten times. The genes are TRBV7-9 and TRBJ1-5; D is perhaps TRBD1 (5 bases). Germline CDR1 SEHNR, CDR2 FQNEAQ (reference sequence). V dropped 5 bases and J dropped 1 base, with 9 bases sitting between them. This CDR3 spans 14 amino acids. CDR3 coding DNA: TGTGCCAGCAGCCCTGGGGGGAGCAATCAGCCCCAGCATTTT. Translated: CASSPGGSNQPQHF.